This entry lists 18 T cell receptor beta chains sequenced from one sample in a study of blood T cells in healthy people across ages (dated by TCRdb to between 2015 and 2016). The library was generated by 5' RACE. Instrument on record: Illumina HiSeq 2500. The second PCR ran for roughly 7 to 11 cycles and used a J-beta primer mix along with a sample-barcoded 5' primer. TCRdb applied fastp at Q25 and MiXCR to the public reads, then kept only in-frame beta chains. Merged by CDR3 protein, the rows form single entries marked with the most common genes and DNA. In all, the sample holds hundreds of thousands of distinct CDR3 sequences, and about 36% of those were seen once. The biggest ten clones account for over 10% of the sample. The sequenced material came from blood. The receptor set was obtained from a man in his late teens or twenties in good health.

The rearrangement uses TRBV6-6 and TRBJ2-6; TRBD2 might be the D (6 bases). The germline V and J ends were trimmed by 5 bases and 2 bases, with 13 bases remaining between them. This CDR3 is built from 16 residues. Per germline, CDR1 MNHNY and CDR2 SVGAGI (reference sequence). CDR3 region: CASSARLGAGANVLTF. The CDR3 bases are TGTGCCAGCAGTGCAAGACTAGGAGCTGGGGCCAACGTCCTGACTTTC.

This clonotype was observed at least ten times. The chain combines TRBV5-1 with TRBJ2-1, with 10 bases matching TRBD1. The V and J ends lost 0 bases and 5 bases, in that order; junction bases with no gene match: 5. The CDR3 extends over 16 amino acids. Germline values: CDR1 SGHRS, CDR2 YFSETQ. The CDR3 coding sequence is TGCGCCAGCAGCTTGGGGGGACAGGGGAGGAACAATGAGCAGTTCTTC. Protein: CASSLGGQGRNNEQFF.

In DNA, the CDR3 is TGTGCCAGCAGCTTAAGAGATAACTACGAGCAGTACTTC. Translation gives CASSLRDNYEQYF. The chain carries TRBV7-3 and TRBJ2-7; no clear D gene. V was cut by 1 base and J by 3 bases, with 7 bases left in between. Germline V CDR1 and CDR2: SGHTA, FQGTGA. The CDR3 totals 13 residues.

The chain couples TRBV12-5 to TRBJ1-4; 9 bases map to TRBD1. This CDR3 is 15 amino acids long. Per the germline V gene, CDR1 is LGHNT and CDR2 is FRNRAP. Trimming at V came to 3 bases and at J to 8 bases, leaving 7 bases not matched to a gene. The CDR3, as DNA: TGTGCTAGTGGTTTCTGGGGACAGGGTCTGGAAAAACTGTTTTTT. Its translation: CASGFWGQGLEKLFF.

This clonotype has a handful of counts. The gene calls are TRBV7-9 and TRBJ2-3; 12 bases are a match to TRBD2. Germline loops: CDR1 SEHNR, CDR2 FQNEAQ (reference sequence). The CDR3 totals 15 residues. J lost 3 bases, V lost 7 bases, and 5 bases had no gene match. CDR3 in DNA: TGTGCCAGCACCTCTAGCGGGGGGGCAACAGATACGCAGTATTTT. This encodes CASTSSGGATDTQYF.

Only a few counts were recorded for this clonotype. The chain links TRBV14 to TRBJ1-1; no reliable D call. CDR3 size: 15 residues. V was clipped by 1 base and J by 4 bases, with 13 bases between them. CDR1 and CDR2 from the germline V gene are SGHDN and FVKESK. The CDR3 spells CASSQASGLATEAFF. CDR3 nucleotide sequence: TGTGCCAGCAGCCAAGCATCCGGGTTGGCCACTGAAGCTTTCTTT.

This chain links TRBV11-1 with TRBJ2-2; 8 bases match TRBD2. The CDR3 is 15 residues long. CDR1 is SGHAT, CDR2 FQDESV, per germline (reference sequence). J was trimmed by 9 bases and V by 9 bases; bases with no gene match: 15. CDR3 sequence (DNA): TGTGCCAGTAGACTGACCGGGACTAGGACCAGGGAGCTGTTTTTT. Residues: CASRLTGTRTRELFF.

This clonotype has more than one count but fewer than ten. V is TRBV20-1 and J is TRBJ2-3; no clear D. The CDR3 runs to 15 residues. In germline, CDR1 is DFQATT, CDR2 SNEGSKA (reference sequence). Trimming removed 3 bases from V and 2 bases from J, with 15 bases in between. The DNA for the CDR3 is TGCAGTGCTAGTTTGGGCCTCCGGGTCACAGATACGCAGTATTTT. It is translated as CSASLGLRVTDTQYF.

This clonotype was detected only once. The chain recombines TRBV25-1 with TRBJ1-1; 7 positions agree with TRBD1. V lost 5 bases, J lost 10 bases, and 16 bases stayed unmatched. The CDR3 runs to 15 residues. Germline V CDR1 and CDR2: MGHDK, SYGVNS. DNA of the CDR3: TGTGCCAGCAGTAAGTCGACCGGGACAGCGATAAGAGCTTTCTTT. As protein: CASSKSTGTAIRAFF. The whole variable domain, remainder taken from reference TRBV25-1 and TRBJ1-1, is EADIYQTPRYLVIGTGKKITLECSQTMGHDKMYWYQQDPGMELHLIHYSYGVNSTEKGDLSSESTVSRIRTEHFPLTLESARPSHTSQYLCASSKSTGTAIRAFFGQGTRLTVV.

This clonotype was seen only once. The gene calls are TRBV27 and TRBJ2-7, with a possible D match to TRBD2 (7 bases). Looked up from germline, CDR1 is MNHEY and CDR2 is SMNVEV (reference sequence). Trimming shortened V by 4 bases and J by 7 bases, and 23 bases separated the two germline ends. CDR3 size: 16 residues. The CDR3 nucleotides are TGTGCCAGCAGTTCAGGGGCGGGAGCCTTACTGGGGGAGCAGTACTTC. It specifies CASSSGAGALLGEQYF.

The CDR3, as DNA: TGTGCCAGCAGTCCAAGACATAGTAACTATGGCTACACCTTC. It yields the protein CASSPRHSNYGYTF. V usage is TRBV12-3 or TRBV12-4 and J usage is TRBJ1-2; D is undetermined. V was cut by 5 bases and J by 1 base, with 11 bases left in between. The CDR3 contains 14 residues.

This clonotype was picked up many times. V and J are TRBV27 and TRBJ2-3, with D possibly being TRBD1 (5 bases). This CDR3 spans 13 amino acids. CDR1 is MNHEY and CDR2 is SMNVEV in the germline V gene (reference sequence). The V and J ends lost 6 bases and 3 bases respectively, with 10 bases between them. CDR3 sequence (DNA): TGTGCCAGCAGGGACGGACATACAGATACGCAGTATTTT. It specifies CASRDGHTDTQYF.

A single count supports this clonotype. The chain combines TRBV19 with TRBJ2-1, with D uncertain. V gave up 4 bases and J gave up 1 base, with 5 bases separating them. From germline, CDR1 is LNHDA and CDR2 SQIVND (reference sequence). The CDR3 contains 13 residues. The CDR3 loop reads CASSTTSYNEQFF. The CDR3 DNA reads TGTGCCAGTAGTACTACTTCCTACAATGAGCAGTTCTTC.

The rearrangement links TRBV7-9 to TRBJ1-2; no firm D call. The CDR3 consists of 17 residues. V was trimmed by 4 bases and J by 4 bases, leaving 22 bases between them. Germline-derived CDR1 and CDR2 are SEHNR and FQNEAQ (reference sequence). CDR3 nucleotide sequence: TGTGCCAGCAGCTCCTTGGACGGTTCGAGGGAGGGCTATGGCTACACCTTC. Protein: CASSSLDGSREGYGYTF. The entire variable domain, with the rest obtained from reference TRBV7-9 and TRBJ1-2, is as follows: DTGVSQNPRHKITKRGQNVTFRCDPISEHNRLYWYRQTLGQGPEFLTYFQNEAQLEKSRLLSDRFSAERPKGSFSTLEIQRTEQGDSAMYLCASSSLDGSREGYGYTFGSGTRLTVV.

The chain links TRBV2 to TRBJ1-2; no reliable D call. This CDR3 region has 14 residues. The V and J ends lost 0 bases and 4 bases respectively, with 9 bases between them. The germline V gene encodes CDR1 SNHLY and CDR2 FYNNEI. CDR3 amino acids: CASSEARRLYGYTF. The CDR3, as DNA: TGTGCCAGCAGTGAAGCAAGACGGCTCTATGGCTACACCTTC.

This clonotype was seen at least ten times. The chain employs TRBV4-3 and TRBJ1-2; D may be TRBD1 (5 bases). Germline values: CDR1 LGHNA, CDR2 YSLEER. Trimming shortened V by 0 bases and J by 0 bases, and 11 bases separated the two germline ends. This CDR3 has 16 amino acids. The CDR3 is CASSQDLTATNYGYTF. The CDR3 DNA is TGCGCCAGCAGCCAAGATTTGACAGCTACTAACTATGGCTACACCTTC.

This clonotype was seen a few times. This chain connects TRBV7-2 to TRBJ1-2, with D possibly matching TRBD1 (6 bases). Looked up from germline, CDR1 is SGHTA and CDR2 is FQGNSA. The CDR3 loop spans 14 amino acids. V shed 2 bases and J shed 4 bases, with 11 bases lying between them. The CDR3 sequence: CASSLQGRFYGYTF. The CDR3 DNA reads TGTGCCAGCAGCTTACAGGGGAGGTTCTATGGCTACACCTTC.

The gene calls are TRBV9 and TRBJ2-1; D perhaps matches TRBD2 (7 bases). Germline V lookup: CDR1 SGDLS, CDR2 YYNGEE. The CDR3 runs 16 residues. V was clipped by 2 bases and J by 7 bases, with 19 bases between them. The CDR3: CASSVGGGALSNEQFF. DNA of the CDR3: TGTGCCAGCAGCGTGGGTGGGGGGGCACTTAGTAATGAGCAGTTCTTC.